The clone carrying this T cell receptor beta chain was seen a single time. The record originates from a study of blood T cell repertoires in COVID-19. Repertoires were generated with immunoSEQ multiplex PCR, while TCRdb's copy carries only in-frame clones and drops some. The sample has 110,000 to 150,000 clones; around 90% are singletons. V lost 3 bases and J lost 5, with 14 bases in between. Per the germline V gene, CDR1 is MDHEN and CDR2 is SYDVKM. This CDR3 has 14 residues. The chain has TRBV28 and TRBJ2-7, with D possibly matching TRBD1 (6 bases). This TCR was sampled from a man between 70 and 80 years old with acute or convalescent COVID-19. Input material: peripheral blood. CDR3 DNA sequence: TGTGCCAGCAGTTTGGTACAGGGATCCCACGAGCAGTACTTC. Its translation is CASSLVQGSHEQYF.